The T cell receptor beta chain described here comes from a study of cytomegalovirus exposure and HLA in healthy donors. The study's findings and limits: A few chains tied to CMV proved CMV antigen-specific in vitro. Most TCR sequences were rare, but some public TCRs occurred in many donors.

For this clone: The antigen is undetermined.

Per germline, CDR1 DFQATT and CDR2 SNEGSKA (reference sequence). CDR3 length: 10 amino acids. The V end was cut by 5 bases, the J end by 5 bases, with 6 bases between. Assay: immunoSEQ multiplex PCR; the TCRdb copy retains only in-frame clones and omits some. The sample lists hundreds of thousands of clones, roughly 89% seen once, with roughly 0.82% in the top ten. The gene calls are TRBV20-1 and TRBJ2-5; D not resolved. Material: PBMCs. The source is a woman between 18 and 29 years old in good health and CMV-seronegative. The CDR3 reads CSAWRETQYF. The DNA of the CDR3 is TGCAGTGCTTGGCGGGAGACCCAGTACTTC.